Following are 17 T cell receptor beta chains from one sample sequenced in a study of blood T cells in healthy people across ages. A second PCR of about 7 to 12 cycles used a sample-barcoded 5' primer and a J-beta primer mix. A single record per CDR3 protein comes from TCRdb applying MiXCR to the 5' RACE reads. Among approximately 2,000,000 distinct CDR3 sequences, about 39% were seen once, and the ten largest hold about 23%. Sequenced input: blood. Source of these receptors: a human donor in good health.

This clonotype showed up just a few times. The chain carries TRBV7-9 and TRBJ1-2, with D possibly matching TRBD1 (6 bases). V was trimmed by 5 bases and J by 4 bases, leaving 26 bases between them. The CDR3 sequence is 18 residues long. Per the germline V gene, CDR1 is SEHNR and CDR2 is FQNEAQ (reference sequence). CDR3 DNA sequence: TGTGCCAGCAGCCTAAGGCCCCCCGGACAGAGGTCTGCCTATGGCTACACCTTC. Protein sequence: CASSLRPPGQRSAYGYTF.

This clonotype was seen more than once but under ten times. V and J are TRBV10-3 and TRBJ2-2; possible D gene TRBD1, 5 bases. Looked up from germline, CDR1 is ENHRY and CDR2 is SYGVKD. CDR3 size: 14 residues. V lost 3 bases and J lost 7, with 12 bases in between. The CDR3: CAISDRAIDGELFF. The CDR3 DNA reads TGTGCCATCAGTGACAGGGCGATCGACGGGGAGCTGTTTTTT.

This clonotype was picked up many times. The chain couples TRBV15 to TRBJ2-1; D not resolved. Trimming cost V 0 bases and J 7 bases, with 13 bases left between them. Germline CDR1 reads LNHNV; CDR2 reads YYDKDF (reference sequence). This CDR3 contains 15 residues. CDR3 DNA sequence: TGTGCCACCAGCAGAGATTACGGGTTGGGTAATGAGCAGTTCTTC. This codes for CATSRDYGLGNEQFF.

The chain's CDR3 is CSASEGGRQETQYF. DNA for the CDR3: TGCAGTGCTAGTGAGGGGGGTCGCCAAGAGACCCAGTACTTC. The V gene is TRBV20-1, the J gene TRBJ2-5; D might be TRBD1 or TRBD2, each matching 6 bases. V was clipped by 3 bases and J by 1 base, with 12 bases between them. The germline V gene encodes CDR1 DFQATT and CDR2 SNEGSKA (reference sequence). This CDR3 is built from 14 residues.

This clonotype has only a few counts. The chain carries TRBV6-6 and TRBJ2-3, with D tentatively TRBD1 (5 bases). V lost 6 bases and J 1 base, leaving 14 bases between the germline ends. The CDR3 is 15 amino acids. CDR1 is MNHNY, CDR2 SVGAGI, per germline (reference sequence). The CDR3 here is CASRVRASGTDTQYF. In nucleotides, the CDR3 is TGTGCCAGCAGAGTCAGGGCTTCTGGCACAGATACGCAGTATTTT.

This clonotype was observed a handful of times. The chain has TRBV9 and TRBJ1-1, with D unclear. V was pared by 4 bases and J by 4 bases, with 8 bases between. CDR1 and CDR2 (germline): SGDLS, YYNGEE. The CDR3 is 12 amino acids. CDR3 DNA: TGTGCCAGCAGCACCCTGAGCACTGAAGCTTTCTTT. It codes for CASSTLSTEAFF.

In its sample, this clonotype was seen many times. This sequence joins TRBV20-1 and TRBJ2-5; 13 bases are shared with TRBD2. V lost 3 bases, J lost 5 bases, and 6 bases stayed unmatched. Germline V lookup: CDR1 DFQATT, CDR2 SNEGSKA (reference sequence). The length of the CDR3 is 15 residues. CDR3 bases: TGCAGTGCTAGGGGGACTAGCGGGGATCTGGAGACCCAGTACTTC. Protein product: CSARGTSGDLETQYF.

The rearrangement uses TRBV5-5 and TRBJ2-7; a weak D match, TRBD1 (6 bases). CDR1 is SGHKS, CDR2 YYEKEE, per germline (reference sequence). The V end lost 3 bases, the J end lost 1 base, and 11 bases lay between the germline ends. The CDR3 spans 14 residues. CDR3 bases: TGTGCCAGCAGCTACGGGACACTTTCCTACGAGCAGTACTTC. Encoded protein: CASSYGTLSYEQYF.

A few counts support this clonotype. CDR3 region: CASRTSLDIQYF. CDR3 bases: TGTGCCAGCAGAACAAGTCTAGACATTCAGTACTTC. The chain has TRBV28 and TRBJ2-4, with D uncertain. The CDR3 contains 12 residues. Germline loops: CDR1 MDHEN, CDR2 SYDVKM. Trimming removed 6 bases at V and 8 bases at J, with 11 bases between.

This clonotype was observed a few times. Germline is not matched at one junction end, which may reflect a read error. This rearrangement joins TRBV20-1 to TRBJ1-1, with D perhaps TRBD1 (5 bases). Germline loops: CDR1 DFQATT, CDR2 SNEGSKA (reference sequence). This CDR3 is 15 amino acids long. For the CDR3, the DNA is TGCAGTGCTAGGGACAACCAATGGGGGAACACTGAGGCTTTCTTT. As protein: CSARDNQWGNTEAFF.

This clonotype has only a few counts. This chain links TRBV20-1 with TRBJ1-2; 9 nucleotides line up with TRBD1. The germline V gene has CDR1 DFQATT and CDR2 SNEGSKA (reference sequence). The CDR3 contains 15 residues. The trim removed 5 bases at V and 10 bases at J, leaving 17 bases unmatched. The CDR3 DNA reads TGCAGTGCTTCCCGTAATCGCCCGGGACAGGGAGACTACACCTTC. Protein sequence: CSASRNRPGQGDYTF.

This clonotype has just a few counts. CDR3 in DNA: TGCAGTGCTAGAGATAGGGTACAGGGGTCCGACGAGCAGTACTTC. Its protein is CSARDRVQGSDEQYF. V usage is TRBV20-1 and J usage is TRBJ2-7, with TRBD1 identical over 7 bases. The CDR3 is 15 amino acids. Germline V CDR1 and CDR2: DFQATT, SNEGSKA (reference sequence). V dropped 0 bases and J dropped 5; count of bases not matched to a gene: 10.

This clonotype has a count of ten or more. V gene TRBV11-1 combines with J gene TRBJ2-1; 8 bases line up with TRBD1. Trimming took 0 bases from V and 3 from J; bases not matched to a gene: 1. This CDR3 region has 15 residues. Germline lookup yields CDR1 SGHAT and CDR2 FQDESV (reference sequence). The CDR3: CASSLAGTGYNEQFF. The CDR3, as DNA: TGTGCCAGCAGCTTAGCCGGGACAGGCTACAATGAGCAGTTCTTC.

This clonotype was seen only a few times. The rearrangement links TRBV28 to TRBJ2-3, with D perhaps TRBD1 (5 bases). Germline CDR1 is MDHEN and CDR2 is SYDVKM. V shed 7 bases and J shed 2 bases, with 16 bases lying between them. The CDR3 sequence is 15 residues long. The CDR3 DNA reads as TGTGCCAGCACCACCAACGGACACTCCACAGATACGCAGTATTTT. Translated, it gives CASTTNGHSTDTQYF.

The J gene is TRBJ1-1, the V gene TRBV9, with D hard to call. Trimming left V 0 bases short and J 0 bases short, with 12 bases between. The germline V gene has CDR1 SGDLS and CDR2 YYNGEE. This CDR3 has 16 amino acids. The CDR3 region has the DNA TGTGCCAGCAGCGTAGTCCGTTCGGGCCTGAACACTGAAGCTTTCTTT. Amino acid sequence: CASSVVRSGLNTEAFF.

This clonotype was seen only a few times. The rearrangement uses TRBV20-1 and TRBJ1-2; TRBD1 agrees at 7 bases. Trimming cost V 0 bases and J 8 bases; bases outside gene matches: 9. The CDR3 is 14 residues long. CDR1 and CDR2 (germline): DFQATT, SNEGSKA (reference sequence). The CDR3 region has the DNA TGCAGTGCTAGAGAACCTGACAGGGCTGGGGGCTACACCTTC. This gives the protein CSAREPDRAGGYTF.

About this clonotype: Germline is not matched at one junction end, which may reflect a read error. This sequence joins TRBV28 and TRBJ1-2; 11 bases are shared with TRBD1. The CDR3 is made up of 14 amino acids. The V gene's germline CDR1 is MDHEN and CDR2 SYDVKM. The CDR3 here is CAGRDRGTSYGYTF. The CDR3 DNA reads TGTGCCGGCAGGGACAGGGGGACCTCCTATGGCTACACCTTC.